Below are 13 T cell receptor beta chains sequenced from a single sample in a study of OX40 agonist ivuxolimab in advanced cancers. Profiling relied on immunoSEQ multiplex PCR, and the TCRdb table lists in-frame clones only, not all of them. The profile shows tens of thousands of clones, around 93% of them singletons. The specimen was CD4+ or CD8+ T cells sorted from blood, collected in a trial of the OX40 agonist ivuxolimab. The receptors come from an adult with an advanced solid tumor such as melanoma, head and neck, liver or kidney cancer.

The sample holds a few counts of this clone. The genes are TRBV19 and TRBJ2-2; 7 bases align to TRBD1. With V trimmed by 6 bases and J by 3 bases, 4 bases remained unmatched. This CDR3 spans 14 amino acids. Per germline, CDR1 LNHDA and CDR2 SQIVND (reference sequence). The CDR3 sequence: CASRGQRYTGELFF. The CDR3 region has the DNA TGTGCCAGTAGGGGACAGAGATACACCGGGGAGCTGTTTTTT.

The CDR3 spells CASSRSWTRRTGELFF. The CDR3 DNA follows: TGTGCCAGCAGCCGCAGTTGGACTAGGAGGACCGGGGAGCTGTTTTTT. This rearrangement joins TRBV7-8 to TRBJ2-2, with 7 bases lining up with TRBD2. The CDR3 sequence is 16 residues long. J gave up 5 bases and V 5 bases, and 11 bases lay outside the gene matches. Germline lookup yields CDR1 SGHVS and CDR2 FQNEAQ.

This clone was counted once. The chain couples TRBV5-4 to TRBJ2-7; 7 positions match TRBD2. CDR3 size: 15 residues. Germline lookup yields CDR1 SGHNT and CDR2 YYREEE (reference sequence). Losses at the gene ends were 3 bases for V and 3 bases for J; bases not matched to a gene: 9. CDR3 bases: TGTGCCAGCAGCTACCCGGGGACGGGGGGCTACGAGCAGTACTTC. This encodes CASSYPGTGGYEQYF. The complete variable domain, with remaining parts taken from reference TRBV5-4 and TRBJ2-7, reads ETGVTQSPTHLIKTRGQQVTLRCSSQSGHNTVSWYQQALGQGPQFIFQYYREEENGRGNFPPRFSGLQFPNYSSELNVNALELDDSALYLCASSYPGTGGYEQYFGPGTRLTVT.

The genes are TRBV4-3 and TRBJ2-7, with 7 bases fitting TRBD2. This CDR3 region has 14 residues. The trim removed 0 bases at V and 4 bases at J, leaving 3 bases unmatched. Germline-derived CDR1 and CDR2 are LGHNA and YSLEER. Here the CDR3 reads CASSQDWGGYEQYF. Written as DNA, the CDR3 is TGCGCCAGCAGCCAAGATTGGGGGGGGTACGAGCAGTACTTC.

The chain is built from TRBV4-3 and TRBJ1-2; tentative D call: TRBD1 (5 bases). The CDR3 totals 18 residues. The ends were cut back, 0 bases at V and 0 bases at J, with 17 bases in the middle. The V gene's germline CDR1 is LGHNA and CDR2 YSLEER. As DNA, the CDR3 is TGCGCCAGCAGCCAAGATCCCGGTCGATGGGACGCTAACTATGGCTACACCTTC. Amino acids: CASSQDPGRWDANYGYTF.

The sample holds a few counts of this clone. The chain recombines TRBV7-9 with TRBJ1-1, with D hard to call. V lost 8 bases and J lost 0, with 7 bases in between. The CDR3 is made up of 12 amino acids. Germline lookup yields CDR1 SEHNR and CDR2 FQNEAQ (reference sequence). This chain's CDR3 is CASGWVNTEAFF. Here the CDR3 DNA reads TGTGCCAGCGGATGGGTGAACACTGAAGCTTTCTTT.

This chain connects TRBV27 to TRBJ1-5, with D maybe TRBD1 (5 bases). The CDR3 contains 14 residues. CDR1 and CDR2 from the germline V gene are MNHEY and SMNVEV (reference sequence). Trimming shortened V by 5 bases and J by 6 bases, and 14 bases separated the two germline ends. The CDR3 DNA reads TGTGCCAGCAGTCATCCGGGGGAGGGTCAGCCCCAGCATTTT. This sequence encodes CASSHPGEGQPQHF.

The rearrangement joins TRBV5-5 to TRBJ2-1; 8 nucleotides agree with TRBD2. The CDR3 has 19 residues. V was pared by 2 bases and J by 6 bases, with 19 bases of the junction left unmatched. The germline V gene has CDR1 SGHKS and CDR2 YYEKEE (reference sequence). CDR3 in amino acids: CASSFSAPTRGGTLNEQFF. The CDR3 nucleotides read TGTGCCAGCAGCTTCTCCGCACCTACTCGCGGGGGGACACTCAATGAGCAGTTCTTC.

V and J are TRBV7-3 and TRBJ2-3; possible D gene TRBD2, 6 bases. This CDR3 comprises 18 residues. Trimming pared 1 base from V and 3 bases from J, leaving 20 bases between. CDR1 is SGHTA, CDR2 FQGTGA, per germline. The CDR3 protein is CASSLIPQSGEGTDTQYF. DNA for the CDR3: TGTGCCAGCAGCTTAATTCCCCAATCGGGAGAGGGAACAGATACGCAGTATTTT.

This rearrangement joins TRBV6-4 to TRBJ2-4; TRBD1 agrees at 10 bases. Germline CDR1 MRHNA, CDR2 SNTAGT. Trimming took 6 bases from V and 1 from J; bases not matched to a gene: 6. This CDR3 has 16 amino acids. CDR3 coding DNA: TGTGCCAGCAGCCCGTGGGGACAGGGGGCCAAAAACATTCAGTACTTC. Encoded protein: CASSPWGQGAKNIQYF.

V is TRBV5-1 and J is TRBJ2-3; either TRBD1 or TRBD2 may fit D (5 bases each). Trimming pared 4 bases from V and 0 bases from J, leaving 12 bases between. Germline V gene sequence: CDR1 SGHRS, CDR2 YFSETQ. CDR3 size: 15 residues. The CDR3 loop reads CASSGGDVSTDTQYF. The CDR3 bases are TGCGCCAGCAGCGGGGGAGATGTAAGCACAGATACGCAGTATTTT.

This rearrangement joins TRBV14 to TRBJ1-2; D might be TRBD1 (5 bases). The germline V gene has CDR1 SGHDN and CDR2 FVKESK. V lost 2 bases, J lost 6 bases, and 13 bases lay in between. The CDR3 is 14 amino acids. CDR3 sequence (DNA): TGTGCCAGCAGCCAACGAAGGGACCGTGATGGCTACACCTTC. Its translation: CASSQRRDRDGYTF.

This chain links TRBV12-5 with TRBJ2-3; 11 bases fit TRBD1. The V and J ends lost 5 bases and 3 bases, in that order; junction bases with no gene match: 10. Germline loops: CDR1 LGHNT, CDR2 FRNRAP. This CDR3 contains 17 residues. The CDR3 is CASGIFLGQGVTDTQYF. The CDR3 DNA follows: TGTGCTAGTGGTATCTTCTTGGGACAGGGGGTGACAGATACGCAGTATTTT.